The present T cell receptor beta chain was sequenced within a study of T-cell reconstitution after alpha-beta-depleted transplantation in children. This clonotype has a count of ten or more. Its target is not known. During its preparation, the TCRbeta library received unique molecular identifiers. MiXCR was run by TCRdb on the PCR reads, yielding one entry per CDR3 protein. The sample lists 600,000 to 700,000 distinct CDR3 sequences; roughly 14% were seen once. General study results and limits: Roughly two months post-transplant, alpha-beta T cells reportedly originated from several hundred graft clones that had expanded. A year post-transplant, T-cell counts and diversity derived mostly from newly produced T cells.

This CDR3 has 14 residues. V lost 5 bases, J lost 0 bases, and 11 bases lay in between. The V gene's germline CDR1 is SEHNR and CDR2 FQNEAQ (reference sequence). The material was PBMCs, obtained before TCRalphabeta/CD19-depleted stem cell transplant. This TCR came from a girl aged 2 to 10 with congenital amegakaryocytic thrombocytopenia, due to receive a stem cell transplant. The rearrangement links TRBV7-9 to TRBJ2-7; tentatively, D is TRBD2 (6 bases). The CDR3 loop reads CASSVGLSSYEQYF. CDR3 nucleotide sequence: TGTGCCAGCAGCGTGGGACTTAGCTCCTACGAGCAGTACTTC.